One sample yielded the 28 T cell receptor beta chains listed below, sequenced in a study of vaccination and CD4 T cells after COVID-19. The treatment is: roughly 10-day PBMC culture with coronavirus spike peptide pools or control peptides (ViraFEST assay). Sequenced with the Oncomine TCR Beta short-read assay was DNA taken from cultured CD4+ T cells. TCRdb called the PCR reads again in MiXCR, with one record for every CDR3 protein. Found here are some 11,000 distinct CDR3 sequences, roughly 48% of them singletons; the top ten hold 21%. No antigen is known for these receptors. The sequenced material came from CD4+ T cells from blood, cultured in vitro. Receptors originate from a human donor who had recovered from COVID-19.

The chain recombines TRBV27 with TRBJ2-3; no firm D call. The CDR3 is 13 residues long. Germline CDR1 reads MNHEY; CDR2 reads SMNVEV (reference sequence). Trimming cost V 3 bases and J 6 bases, with 10 bases left between them. Here the CDR3 reads CASSFMVTDTQYF. The CDR3 nucleotides read TGTGCCAGCAGTTTCATGGTGACGGATACGCAGTATTTT.

This clonotype was detected once. The chain joins TRBV6-2 or TRBV6-3 to TRBJ2-1, with TRBD2 identical over 10 bases. The V gene's germline CDR1 is MNHEY and CDR2 SVGEGT. With V trimmed by 6 bases and J by 6 bases, 8 bases remained unmatched. The CDR3 extends over 15 amino acids. The CDR3 reads CASRAPSGSPNEQFF. CDR3 coding DNA: TGTGCCAGCAGAGCCCCTAGCGGGAGTCCCAATGAGCAGTTCTTC.

The rearrangement joins TRBV7-6 to TRBJ1-1; no clear D. V lost 5 bases and J lost 4, with 11 bases in between. This CDR3 contains 13 residues. Looked up from germline, CDR1 is SGHVS and CDR2 is FNYEAQ. The CDR3 region has the DNA TGTGCCAGCAGCGCCATGTGGGGCACTGAAGCTTTCTTT. This sequence encodes CASSAMWGTEAFF.

In this sample, this clonotype turned up a few times. The rearrangement joins TRBV5-4 to TRBJ2-5; TRBD1 or TRBD2 may be the D gene (6 bases each). The CDR3 sequence is 14 residues long. The germline V gene encodes CDR1 SGHNT and CDR2 YYREEE (reference sequence). V shed 2 bases and J shed 5 bases, with 13 bases lying between them. The CDR3 DNA reads TGTGCCAGCAGCTTTACGAGAGGGGGGGAGACCCAGTACTTC. Amino acids: CASSFTRGGETQYF.

In this sample, this clonotype turned up a few times. The rearrangement joins TRBV20-1 to TRBJ2-5; D perhaps matches TRBD2 (5 bases). Germline V CDR1 and CDR2: DFQATT, SNEGSKA (reference sequence). Trimming took off 6 bases at V and 2 bases at J, with 13 bases between the two ends. This CDR3 spans 13 amino acids. CDR3 sequence: CSAPTRAQETQYF. The CDR3 DNA is TGCAGTGCCCCAACTAGGGCACAAGAGACCCAGTACTTC.

A single count supports this clonotype. The chain has TRBV6-1 and TRBJ2-2; TRBD2 aligns across 11 bases. V lost 6 bases and J lost 6; bases outside the gene matches: 15. Germline CDR1 is MNHNS and CDR2 is SASEGT. The CDR3 contains 18 residues. CDR3 in amino acids: CASSRETSGKTWAGELFF. DNA of the CDR3: TGTGCCAGCAGCCGAGAGACTAGCGGGAAGACATGGGCCGGGGAGCTGTTTTTT.

This chain links TRBV19 with TRBJ2-1, with 13 bases fitting TRBD2. Looked up from germline, CDR1 is LNHDA and CDR2 is SQIVND (reference sequence). Trimming removed 4 bases from V and 9 bases from J; junction bases left unmatched: 6. This CDR3 has 15 residues. CDR3 DNA sequence: TGTGCCAGTAGTACGGGACTAGCGGGACAGGGTGAGCAGTTCTTC. This encodes CASSTGLAGQGEQFF.

The chain combines TRBV3-1 with TRBJ2-3; 9 nucleotides match TRBD2. CDR3 length equals 16 residues. V lost 0 bases, J lost 11 bases, and 12 bases stayed unmatched. The V gene's germline CDR1 is LGHDT and CDR2 YNNKEL (reference sequence). The CDR3 region has the DNA TGTGCCAGCAGCCAAGAGGGGCTAGCGGGACGGGTTGGGCAGTATTTT. Translated: CASSQEGLAGRVGQYF.

V is TRBV19 and J is TRBJ1-2; the match to TRBD1 covers 11 bases. The CDR3 consists of 14 residues. J lost 4 bases, V lost 5 bases, and 3 bases had no gene match. Germline V gives CDR1 LNHDA, CDR2 SQIVND (reference sequence). The CDR3 loop reads CASSRTGGGYGYTF. DNA for the CDR3: TGTGCCAGTAGTCGGACAGGGGGCGGCTATGGCTACACCTTC.

This clonotype was observed once. At one boundary the junction diverges from the germline segment, which might be a read error. The chain couples TRBV30 to TRBJ1-1; D remains ambiguous. The CDR3 is made up of 14 amino acids. Germline loops: CDR1 GTSNPN, CDR2 SVGIG (reference sequence). The chain's CDR3 is CAGSLGRMYTEAFF. The DNA of the CDR3 is TGTGCCGGGAGCTTGGGTCGTATGTACACTGAAGCTTTCTTT.

This chain links TRBV6-1 with TRBJ2-7; possibly TRBD1 for D (5 bases). Germline V gene sequence: CDR1 MNHNS, CDR2 SASEGT. This CDR3 spans 12 amino acids. V lost 6 bases and J 4 bases, leaving 10 bases between the germline ends. The CDR3: CASRGQGYEQYF. The CDR3 DNA follows: TGTGCCAGCAGGGGGCAGGGATACGAGCAGTACTTC.

The J gene is TRBJ2-7, the V gene TRBV7-2, with TRBD2 matching over 7 bases. The CDR3 is 15 amino acids. Per germline, CDR1 SGHTA and CDR2 FQGNSA. V shed 6 bases, J shed 2 bases, and the junction held 10 bases outside the gene matches. The chain's CDR3 is CASSLSFGLAYEQYF. CDR3 bases: TGTGCCAGCAGTCTTTCGTTTGGACTAGCCTACGAGCAGTACTTC.

The chain joins TRBV20-1 to TRBJ2-1; no clear D gene. V lost 0 bases and J lost 4, with 1 base in between. Germline V CDR1 and CDR2: DFQATT, SNEGSKA (reference sequence). The CDR3 runs to 11 residues. CDR3 in DNA: TGCAGTGCTAGAGATTACAATGAGCAGTTCTTC. Its translation: CSARDYNEQFF.

This clonotype was recorded once. The chain employs TRBV6-1 and TRBJ2-3; 10 bases map to TRBD1. Germline V CDR1 and CDR2: MNHNS, SASEGT. Trimming took 6 bases from V and 1 from J; bases not matched to a gene: 4. CDR3 size: 15 residues. The CDR3, as DNA: TGTGCCAGCAGCACCGGGACAGGGGGCACAGATACGCAGTATTTT. Its protein product is CASSTGTGGTDTQYF.

The CDR3 here is CASSGSGRSQETQYF. The DNA for the CDR3 is TGCGCCAGCAGTGGTAGCGGGAGAAGTCAAGAGACCCAGTACTTC. This rearrangement joins TRBV10-1 to TRBJ2-5; 9 bases align to TRBD2. This CDR3 contains 15 residues. V lost 4 bases, J lost 2 bases, and 5 bases stayed unmatched. The germline gives CDR1 WNHNN, CDR2 SYGVQD (reference sequence).

This clonotype was detected a few times. This chain connects TRBV20-1 to TRBJ1-2; D is unclear. The CDR3 runs 13 residues. Germline V gene lookup returns CDR1 DFQATT and CDR2 SNEGSKA (reference sequence). Trimming removed 4 bases at V and 4 bases at J, with 13 bases between. The CDR3 nucleotides read TGCAGTGCTAATAGTGAGGCCGGCTATGGCTACACCTTC. This codes for CSANSEAGYGYTF.

This clonotype showed up just a few times. The CDR3 protein is CAIAHVGGSQPQHF. In DNA, the CDR3 is TGTGCCATCGCACACGTGGGGGGATCTCAGCCCCAGCATTTT. J is TRBJ1-5 and V is TRBV24-1, with D perhaps TRBD1 (5 bases). Looked up from germline, CDR1 is KGHDR and CDR2 is SFDVKD. The CDR3 contains 14 residues. With 11 bases removed from V and 6 bases from J, the gap between germline ends came to 19 bases.

The V call is TRBV21-1, the J call TRBJ2-1; the table names TRBD1, a call not compared with the DNA. TRBV21-1 is an annotated pseudogene. This CDR3 contains 16 residues. In nucleotides, the CDR3 is TGTGCCAGCAGCAAACCAACCGGGACAGGGCCGTCTGAGCAGTTCTTC. Residues: CASSKPTGTGPSEQFF.

Only a few counts were recorded for this clonotype. The V gene is TRBV4-3, the J gene TRBJ2-3; D gene uncertain. Germline V CDR1 and CDR2: LGHNA, YSLEER. V lost 1 base to trimming and J lost 5 bases, with 4 bases between them. The CDR3 extends over 12 amino acids. CDR3 amino acids: CASSQAGDTQYF. In nucleotides, the CDR3 is TGCGCCAGCAGCCAAGCCGGAGATACGCAGTATTTT.

This clonotype counts as medium-sized. The chain uses TRBV30 and TRBJ1-4; D perhaps matches TRBD1 (5 bases). Germline-derived CDR1 and CDR2 are GTSNPN and SVGIG (reference sequence). The CDR3 contains 12 residues. The ends were cut back, 4 bases at V and 8 bases at J, with 11 bases in the middle. This CDR3 is CAWNRDGEKLFF. CDR3 nucleotides: TGTGCCTGGAACCGGGACGGGGAAAAACTGTTTTTT.

V is TRBV7-9 and J is TRBJ2-7; D is uncertain. This CDR3 is built from 12 residues. CDR1 SEHNR and CDR2 FQNEAQ come from the germline V gene (reference sequence). V was shortened by 5 bases and J by 8 bases, with 13 bases between the two germline ends. This CDR3 reads CASSPSPFQQYF. As DNA, the CDR3 is TGTGCCAGCAGCCCATCCCCCTTTCAGCAGTACTTC.

By sample share, this clonotype is medium-sized. This chain uses TRBV24-1 with TRBJ1-5; a possible D gene is TRBD1 (5 bases). V was pared by 3 bases and J by 4 bases, with 18 bases between. Germline V gene data show CDR1 as KGHDR and CDR2 as SFDVKD. The CDR3 loop spans 17 amino acids. The CDR3 reads CATSDAPGAELNQPQHF. In DNA form, the CDR3 reads TGTGCCACCAGTGATGCCCCTGGGGCCGAATTAAATCAGCCCCAGCATTTT.

This chain connects TRBV27 to TRBJ1-1; perhaps TRBD1 as D (6 bases). CDR1 is MNHEY and CDR2 is SMNVEV in the germline V gene (reference sequence). The CDR3 loop spans 16 amino acids. Trimming cost V 5 bases and J 5 bases, with 21 bases left between them. DNA of the CDR3: TGTGCCAGCAGTCCCCGCTTTAGTGGGGGCCTGACTGAAGCTTTCTTT. Its translation: CASSPRFSGGLTEAFF.

CDR3 nucleotide sequence: TGTGCCAGCAGCTTGTTGGCCGGCGGGCCTTCCACAGATACGCAGTATTTT. This codes for CASSLLAGGPSTDTQYF. The V call is TRBV5-6, the J call TRBJ2-3, with a weak D call TRBD2 (5 bases). V was trimmed by 1 base and J by 2 bases, leaving 17 bases between them. Germline V lookup: CDR1 SGHDT, CDR2 YYEEEE. There are 17 residues in the CDR3.

By share, this clonotype ranks as medium-sized. The chain uses TRBV28 and TRBJ2-3; 9 bases line up with TRBD2. Trimming removed 3 bases from V and 3 bases from J; junction bases left unmatched: 7. Germline-derived CDR1 and CDR2 are MDHEN and SYDVKM. This CDR3 spans 16 amino acids. The CDR3 loop is CASSFRRLAGTDTQYF. The CDR3 DNA reads TGTGCCAGCAGTTTTCGACGGCTAGCGGGGACAGATACGCAGTATTTT.

In its sample, this clonotype was seen a few times. The V gene is TRBV20-1, the J gene TRBJ2-3; 7 nucleotides match TRBD2. V gave up 6 bases and J gave up 2 bases; unmatched junction bases: 8. CDR1 is DFQATT and CDR2 is SNEGSKA in the germline V gene (reference sequence). This CDR3 region has 14 residues. The CDR3 spells CSATPSGPTDTQYF. CDR3 nucleotides: TGCAGTGCGACCCCTAGCGGCCCCACAGATACGCAGTATTTT.

The J gene is TRBJ2-3, the V gene TRBV10-3; 8 nucleotides agree with TRBD1. This CDR3 spans 15 amino acids. CDR1 is ENHRY, CDR2 SYGVKD, per germline. V dropped 1 base and J dropped 5; count of bases not matched to a gene: 5. The CDR3 sequence: CAISEWQGAGDTQYF. The CDR3 nucleotides read TGTGCCATCAGTGAGTGGCAGGGGGCGGGAGATACGCAGTATTTT.

The rearrangement links TRBV11-2 to TRBJ2-4; 11 bases fit TRBD1. CDR3 size: 16 residues. V was clipped by 5 bases and J by 2 bases; unmatched bases: 5. From germline, CDR1 is SGHAT and CDR2 FQNNGV. CDR3 amino acids: CASSTGTGGSKNIQYF. DNA for the CDR3: TGTGCCAGCAGCACGGGGACAGGGGGTTCCAAAAACATTCAGTACTTC.